Listed here are 9 T cell receptor beta chains from one sample, sequenced in a study of CD8 T cells in ankylosing spondylitis. TCRdb itself ran the 5' RACE reads through MiXCR, one entry per CDR3 protein. The data hold 200,000 to 250,000 distinct CDR3 sequences, with less than 9.5% observed a single time. Sequenced input: blood, either unsorted or a sorted T cell fraction (not recorded which). The source is a female donor with ankylosing spondylitis or in good health (not recorded which).

This clonotype was found many times. The chain is built from TRBV6-1 and TRBJ2-7; possible D gene TRBD2, 5 bases. Trimming stripped 10 bases from V and 0 bases from J, with 16 bases between. CDR1 and CDR2 from the germline V gene are MNHNS and SASEGT. This CDR3 is 14 amino acids long. The CDR3 spells CATSYSGISYEQYF. Here the CDR3 DNA reads TGTGCCACCTCCTATTCCGGGATCTCCTACGAGCAGTACTTC.

This clonotype showed up many times. The chain joins TRBV20-1 to TRBJ2-3, with a tentative D call TRBD2 (5 bases). V was cut by 3 bases and J by 3 bases, with 16 bases left in between. This CDR3 contains 15 residues. Germline V gene data show CDR1 as DFQATT and CDR2 as SNEGSKA (reference sequence). The CDR3 DNA is TGCAGTGCTAGCAATTCCAAGGGAGTAACAGATACGCAGTATTTT. Protein sequence: CSASNSKGVTDTQYF.

This clonotype was counted many times. The rearrangement uses TRBV20-1 and TRBJ2-7; 9 bases are a match to TRBD1. After removal of 4 bases from V and 7 bases from J, the junction contained 8 bases not matched to a gene. From germline, CDR1 is DFQATT and CDR2 SNEGSKA (reference sequence). The CDR3 runs to 13 residues. The CDR3 loop reads CSATTGGPLEQYF. The CDR3 region has the DNA TGCAGTGCTACCACAGGGGGCCCCTTGGAGCAGTACTTC.

A few counts support this clonotype. The J gene is TRBJ2-1, the V gene TRBV12-3 or TRBV12-4; D gene ambiguous. The CDR3 consists of 15 residues. The V end was cut by 5 bases, the J end by 8 bases, with 19 bases between. In DNA, the CDR3 is TGTGCCAGCAGTCCACGGATGACGGGTACGGATGAGCAGTTCTTC. Translated: CASSPRMTGTDEQFF.

The chain recombines TRBV19 with TRBJ2-2; 9 bases are a match to TRBD1. Germline V gene lookup returns CDR1 LNHDA and CDR2 SQIVND (reference sequence). CDR3 length: 15 residues. After removal of 5 bases from V and 7 bases from J, the junction contained 8 bases not matched to a gene. This CDR3 reads CASSRRDRVHGELFF. The DNA of the CDR3 is TGTGCCAGTAGTCGCCGGGACAGGGTGCACGGGGAGCTGTTTTTT. Full variable domain (remainder filled in from reference TRBV19 and TRBJ2-2): DGGITQSPKYLFRKEGQNVTLSCEQNLNHDAMYWYRQDPGQGLRLIYYSQIVNDFQKGDIAEGYSVSREKKESFPLTVTSAQKNPTAFYLCASSRRDRVHGELFFGEGSRLTVL.

The chain recombines TRBV4-2 with TRBJ2-2, with D possibly matching TRBD1 (5 bases). The CDR3 has 13 residues. Germline loops: CDR1 LGHNA, CDR2 YNFKEQ. The V and J ends lost 4 bases and 6 bases respectively, with 9 bases between them. CDR3 in DNA: TGTGCCAGCAGCCCCCGACAGCCCGGGGAGCTGTTTTTT. As protein: CASSPRQPGELFF.

In this sample, this clonotype turned up a few times. This chain joins TRBV3-1 and TRBJ1-1; D not certain. The ends were cut back, 2 bases at V and 4 bases at J, with 5 bases in the middle. This CDR3 is 12 amino acids long. CDR1 LGHDT and CDR2 YNNKEL come from the germline V gene (reference sequence). Here the CDR3 reads CASSQRFTEAFF. The CDR3 DNA is TGTGCCAGCAGCCAACGGTTCACTGAAGCTTTCTTT.

This clonotype was counted only a few times. This chain joins TRBV12-3 or TRBV12-4 and TRBJ1-2, with D possibly matching TRBD1 (5 bases). V lost 3 bases to trimming and J lost 8 bases, with 16 bases between them. The CDR3 is made up of 14 amino acids. CDR3 bases: TGTGCCAGCAGTTTGTCCAGGGTCGGGGGGGGCTACACCTTC. This encodes CASSLSRVGGGYTF.

This clonotype was counted only a few times. V usage is TRBV7-2 and J usage is TRBJ2-2, with 9 positions matching TRBD2. The CDR3 length is 14 residues. Trimming at V came to 8 bases and at J to 5 bases, leaving 6 bases not matched to a gene. CDR1 is SGHTA and CDR2 is FQGNSA in the germline V gene. The CDR3 region is CASGALAGTGELFF. CDR3 nucleotides: TGTGCCAGCGGTGCACTAGCGGGTACCGGGGAGCTGTTTTTT.